This is a list of T cell receptor beta chains from one sample in a study of cytomegalovirus exposure and HLA in healthy donors. The repertoire was sequenced with immunoSEQ multiplex PCR; TCRdb's copy has only in-frame clones and lacks some. The data show some 140,000 clones, 70% to 90% seen once. Sequencing was carried out using PBMCs. These TCRs come from a woman in her 30s in good health and CMV-seronegative. Each CDR3 is given with its conserved first and last residue. Each record gives: clone size, D gene, V gene, J gene, CDR3 DNA, CDR3 protein. A D gene is named only where the DNA matches it firmly. The listing skips clone size in some rows; elsewhere it reads once, few, many or a size class.

>.|TRBD1|TRBV28|TRBJ1-2
TGTGCCAGCAGTTCAACGGGACAGGGGAACTATGGCTACACCTTC
CASSSTGQGNYGYTF
>few|TRBD1|TRBV9|TRBJ1-4
TGTGCCAGCAGCCCTTGGGACAGGGGGCTTCAGCTGTTTTTT
CASSPWDRGLQLFF
>once|TRBD1|TRBV29-1|TRBJ2-1
TGCAGCGTCCGGGACAGGGGCAATGAGCAGTTCTTC
CSVRDRGNEQFF
>few|TRBD1|TRBV5-4|TRBJ2-7
TGTGCCAGCAGCTTGGCCGCGACAGGGGATGGGTACGAGCAGTACTTC
CASSLAATGDGYEQYF
>.|.|TRBV11-2|TRBJ2-7
TGTGCCAGCAGCTTAGACATTGCCTACGAGCAGTACTTC
CASSLDIAYEQYF
>.|.|TRBV5-4|TRBJ2-5
TGTGCCAGCAGCTTGGCTAGGGGCCAAGAGACCCAGTACTTC
CASSLARGQETQYF
>.|TRBD2|TRBV5-1|TRBJ2-7
TGCGCCAGCAGCTTGGGGCGGGGGACTATTAGCTACGAGCAGTACTTC
CASSLGRGTISYEQYF
>.|TRBD1|TRBV5-6|TRBJ2-5
TGTGCCAGCAGGCAATACAGGGGGCAAGAGACCCAGTACTTC
CASRQYRGQETQYF
>few|.|TRBV30|TRBJ1-2
TGTGCCTGGAGTGTACGCCCCAACGGACAGAGCTATGGCTACACCTTC
CAWSVRPNGQSYGYTF
>.|.|TRBV5-1|TRBJ1-1
TGCGCCAGCAGCTTGCTAACGGACACTGAAGCTTTCTTT
CASSLLTDTEAFF
>.|TRBD1|TRBV29-1|TRBJ1-1
TGCAGCGTTGACAGGGGACAGACCATGAACACTGAAGCTTTCTTT
CSVDRGQTMNTEAFF
>.|TRBD1|TRBV6-1|TRBJ2-7
TGTGCCACCAGACAGGGTAGCTCCTACGAGCAGTACTTC
CATRQGSSYEQYF
>.|TRBD2|TRBV5-1|TRBJ2-5
TGCGCCAGCAGCTCCGGGGGGGAAGAGACCCAGTACTTC
CASSSGGEETQYF
>many|TRBD2|TRBV2|TRBJ2-2
TGTGCCAGCGCTCCGCGGGGGTTCGGGGAGCTGTTTTTT
CASAPRGFGELFF
>.|TRBD1|TRBV6-1|TRBJ2-3
TGTGCCAGCAGTGAACTTAGGGGGCCACATGATGTCGTGGCTAGCACAGATACGCAGTATTTT
CASSELRGPHDVVASTDTQYF
>.|TRBD2|TRBV4-3|TRBJ2-3
TGCGCCAGCAGCCAAGATCGTAGACAGGGTCCAAGCGGGGGGGCCTTAGATACGCAGTATTTT
CASSQDRRQGPSGGALDTQYF
>.|.|TRBV6-5|TRBJ2-7
TGTGCCAGCAGTGAGGGGGTCGCCTACGAGCAGTACTTC
CASSEGVAYEQYF
>.|TRBD1|TRBV6-6|TRBJ1-1
TGTGCCAGCAGTCAGGGGGCAGGGGGAGTGAACACTGAAGCTTTCTTT
CASSQGAGGVNTEAFF
>.|.|TRBV27|TRBJ1-1
TGTGCCAGCAGTTTTCAGGGGCGGTGGACTGAAGCTTTCTTT
CASSFQGRWTEAFF
>.|TRBD1|TRBV7-9|TRBJ2-7
TGTGCCAGCAGCTTAGTGCTAGCTAGCCCGGGACAGGGGTACGAGCAGTACTTC
CASSLVLASPGQGYEQYF
>.|.|TRBV15|TRBJ2-5
TGTGCCACCAGCAGTTCCGGGGCCCAGTACTTC
CATSSSGAQYF
>.|.|TRBV9|TRBJ2-3
TGTGCCAGCAGCGCCGTGTTAGCGGGCACAGATACGCAGTATTTT
CASSAVLAGTDTQYF
>.|.|TRBV27|TRBJ1-6
TGTGCCAGCAGACAGAGCTCCTATAATTCACCCCTCCACTTT
CASRQSSYNSPLHF
>once|.|TRBV6-6|TRBJ2-2
TGTGCCAGCAGTTACTCCAGACAGAACACCGGGGAGCTGTTTTTT
CASSYSRQNTGELFF
>.|.|TRBV18|TRBJ2-7
TGTGCCAGCTCACCCACATCCTACGAGCAGTACTTC
CASSPTSYEQYF
>many|.|TRBV5-1|TRBJ1-2
TGCGCCAGCAGCTTGGTGGTTCAGGGCTATGGCTACACCTTC
CASSLVVQGYGYTF
>.|.|TRBV2|TRBJ1-5
TGTGCCAGTAGCTTCTCGGGCAGGGGTGATCAGCCCCAGCATTTT
CASSFSGRGDQPQHF
>.|.|TRBV7-2|TRBJ1-2
TGTGCCAGCAGCTCATATCAGGGGCGATATGGCTACACCTTC
CASSSYQGRYGYTF
>.|.|TRBV6-1|TRBJ1-3
TGTGCCAGCACGGGCGGGCAGAGCTCTGGAAACACCATATATTTT
CASTGGQSSGNTIYF
>.|.|TRBV21-1|TRBJ2-7
TGTGCCACACCGGACAGCTACGAGCAGTACTTC
CATPDSYEQYF
>.|TRBD1|TRBV6-1|TRBJ1-1
TGTGCCAGCAGTGTGGGGACAGGGGTGCCAATGGCTTTCTTT
CASSVGTGVPMAFF
>.|.|TRBV7-9|TRBJ1-1
TGTGCCAGCAGCTTTTCAGGTACAGCTGAAGCTTTCTTT
CASSFSGTAEAFF
>.|.|TRBV28|TRBJ2-7
TGTGCCAGCAGCTCCTATGGCTACGAGCAGTACTTC
CASSSYGYEQYF
>.|TRBD1|TRBV12-5|TRBJ2-1
TGTGCTAGTGGTTTTTACCTACAGGGGGCAGGTGAGCAGTTCTTC
CASGFYLQGAGEQFF
>few|.|TRBV28|TRBJ1-2
TGTGCCAGCAGTCCCCGGAGCTATGGCTACACCTTC
CASSPRSYGYTF
>.|.|TRBV21-1|TRBJ1-4
TGTGCCAGGGGCGGACAGGGTGGAGAAAAACTGTTTTTT
CARGGQGGEKLFF
>.|TRBD1|TRBV2|TRBJ2-5
TGTGCCAGCAGCCCGGGACAGGGGGAGGAGACCCAGTACTTC
CASSPGQGEETQYF
>.|.|TRBV28|TRBJ1-1
TGTGCCAGCAGTTTATGGCAGGCGAACACTGAAGCTTTCTTT
CASSLWQANTEAFF
>once|.|TRBV28|TRBJ1-5
TGTGCCAGCAGTTTAGGCAGGAGCAATCAGCCCCAGCATTTT
CASSLGRSNQPQHF
>few|.|TRBV9|TRBJ1-5
TGTGCCAGCAGCGTAGGACAGCCCCAGCCCCAGCATTTT
CASSVGQPQPQHF
>.|.|TRBV2|TRBJ1-1
TGTGCCAGCAGGAAAACACCGGGTTACACTGAAGCTTTCTTT
CASRKTPGYTEAFF
>.|TRBD2|TRBV29-1|TRBJ2-7
TGCAGCGTTGAAGGTTATAGCGGGGGGGGCGACGAGCAGTACTTC
CSVEGYSGGGDEQYF
>.|.|TRBV7-9|TRBJ2-5
TGTGCCAGCAGCCCGCGGCGCCTGGCAGAGACCCAGTACTTC
CASSPRRLAETQYF
>.|TRBD2|TRBV9|TRBJ2-3
TGTGCCAGCAGCGTCGGGGGGTCAGATACGCAGTATTTT
CASSVGGSDTQYF
>.|TRBD2|TRBV5-4|TRBJ2-7
TGTGCCAGCAGCTTGAACAGCGGGGGGTTTTACGAGCAGTACTTC
CASSLNSGGFYEQYF